Below are 30 T cell receptor beta chains sequenced from a single sample in a study of cytomegalovirus exposure and HLA in healthy donors. Libraries were prepared by immunoSEQ multiplex PCR; TCRdb keeps only in-frame clonotypes and omits some of them. The sample has roughly 130,000 clones, roughly 81% seen once. What was sequenced was PBMCs. These receptors came from a woman in her 30s in good health and CMV-seronegative.

This rearrangement joins TRBV5-1 to TRBJ2-5; TRBD2 agrees at 8 bases. Germline V gene lookup returns CDR1 SGHRS and CDR2 YFSETQ. CDR3 length: 18 amino acids. The ends lost 0 bases at V and 5 bases at J; junction bases unmatched: 15. CDR3 DNA: TGCGCCAGCAGCTTGGCCCGAGAAGCGGGGGCCACGGGGGAGACCCAGTACTTC. Protein product: CASSLAREAGATGETQYF.

V is TRBV5-1 and J is TRBJ1-2, with TRBD1 matching 9 bases. Germline V CDR1 and CDR2: SGHRS, YFSETQ. CDR3 size: 15 residues. V trimming: 0 bases; J trimming: 3 bases; junction bases outside the gene matches: 3. CDR3 region: CASSLAGQGYYGYTF. CDR3 sequence (DNA): TGCGCCAGCAGCTTGGCGGGACAGGGATACTATGGCTACACCTTC.

The gene calls are TRBV6-1 and TRBJ1-2; D gene ambiguous. Trimming shortened V by 2 bases and J by 10 bases, and 17 bases separated the two germline ends. The CDR3 length is 14 residues. From germline, CDR1 is MNHNS and CDR2 SASEGT. CDR3 sequence reads: CASSEIGATKIYTF. The DNA for the CDR3 is TGTGCCAGCAGTGAAATAGGCGCGACTAAAATCTACACCTTC.

The chain uses TRBV25-1 and TRBJ1-1; 12 bases are shared with TRBD1. V was clipped by 1 base and J by 2 bases; unmatched bases: 5. The CDR3 extends over 17 amino acids. Germline CDR1 and CDR2: MGHDK and SYGVNS. The CDR3 loop is CASSEFGTGGLNTEAFF. The CDR3 coding sequence is TGTGCCAGCAGTGAATTCGGGACAGGGGGCCTCAACACTGAAGCTTTCTTT.

V usage is TRBV11-1 and J usage is TRBJ1-1; D possibly corresponds to TRBD1 (5 bases). The ends were cut back, 3 bases at V and 2 bases at J, with 7 bases in the middle. In germline, CDR1 is SGHAT, CDR2 FQDESV (reference sequence). The CDR3 extends over 13 amino acids. CDR3 coding DNA: TGTGCCAGCAGCTTGACAGAAAACACTGAAGCTTTCTTT. Residues: CASSLTENTEAFF.

The gene calls are TRBV27 and TRBJ2-5; the match to TRBD1 covers 9 bases. The germline gives CDR1 MNHEY, CDR2 SMNVEV (reference sequence). The trim removed 8 bases at V and 4 bases at J, leaving 11 bases unmatched. The CDR3 contains 15 residues. The CDR3 DNA reads TGTGCCAGCTCAAAGAGGGACAGGGCGAGAGAGACCCAGTACTTC. Its translation: CASSKRDRARETQYF.

The V gene is TRBV19, the J gene TRBJ1-6; D uncertain. Trimming removed 3 bases at V and 0 bases at J, with 12 bases between. This CDR3 has 17 residues. CDR1 is LNHDA, CDR2 SQIVND, per germline (reference sequence). The CDR3 reads CASSMFGGSSYNSPLHF. The CDR3 nucleotides are TGTGCCAGTAGTATGTTTGGCGGAAGCTCCTATAATTCACCCCTCCACTTT.

The CDR3, as DNA: TGTGCCAGCAGCCCCTATAGCGGGGGAAGTCACAATGAGCAGTTCTTC. It yields the protein CASSPYSGGSHNEQFF. The V call is TRBV7-3, the J call TRBJ2-1; 9 bases align to TRBD2. The V gene end was trimmed by 5 bases and the J gene end by 5 bases; junction bases not matched to a gene: 10. Germline CDR1 and CDR2: SGHTA and FQGTGA. The CDR3 has 16 residues.

V is TRBV12-5 and J is TRBJ2-7; 7 nucleotides align to TRBD1. J was trimmed by 3 bases and V by 1 base; bases with no gene match: 6. The CDR3 has 15 residues. CDR1 and CDR2 from the germline V gene are LGHNT and FRNRAP. DNA of the CDR3: TGTGCTAGTGGTTTGGGACCCGGGACAGACTACGAGCAGTACTTC. Its translation is CASGLGPGTDYEQYF.

The chain is built from TRBV5-1 and TRBJ1-4; TRBD1 aligns across 7 bases. The trim removed 4 bases at V and 7 bases at J, leaving 10 bases unmatched. CDR1 SGHRS and CDR2 YFSETQ come from the germline V gene. The CDR3 is 15 amino acids. The CDR3 bases are TGCGCCAGCAGCCAGGGGACAGCGAGAGGTGAAAAACTGTTTTTT. As protein: CASSQGTARGEKLFF. Full variable domain (missing parts from reference TRBV5-1 and TRBJ1-4): KAGVTQTPRYLIKTRGQQVTLSCSPISGHRSVSWYQQTPGQGLQFLFEYFSETQRNKGNFPGRFSGRQFSNSRSEMNVSTLELGDSALYLCASSQGTARGEKLFFGSGTQLSVL.

The CDR3 DNA reads TGTGCCAGCAGCTCGGGACAGGGAGTTGGCTACACCTTC. Translation: CASSSGQGVGYTF. The V and J genes are TRBV7-9 and TRBJ1-2; 9 bases are shared with TRBD1. The CDR3 spans 13 residues. V was pared by 4 bases and J by 7 bases, with 4 bases of the junction left unmatched. The germline V gene has CDR1 SEHNR and CDR2 FQNEAQ (reference sequence).

CDR3 bases: TGTGCCAGCAGCATCCCGACATTCCACACTGAAGCTTTCTTT. Its translation is CASSIPTFHTEAFF. The chain links TRBV7-2 to TRBJ1-1; D unresolved. The CDR3 loop spans 14 amino acids. Germline V lookup: CDR1 SGHTA, CDR2 FQGNSA. Trimming pared 5 bases from V and 3 bases from J, leaving 13 bases between.

The V gene is TRBV28, the J gene TRBJ2-1; TRBD1 agrees at 9 bases. V shed 0 bases and J 1 base; nucleotides not matched to a gene: 1. There are 16 residues in the CDR3. Germline V gene sequence: CDR1 MDHEN, CDR2 SYDVKM. As DNA, the CDR3 is TGTGCCAGCAGTTTATGGGACAGGGGTTCCTACAATGAGCAGTTCTTC. Its protein is CASSLWDRGSYNEQFF.

The chain links TRBV5-1 to TRBJ2-3, with D perhaps TRBD2 (6 bases). Germline-derived CDR1 and CDR2 are SGHRS and YFSETQ. This CDR3 region has 15 residues. V lost 2 bases and J 2 bases, leaving 12 bases between the germline ends. CDR3 residues: CASSLGDFPTDTQYF. In DNA, the CDR3 is TGCGCCAGCAGCTTAGGGGACTTCCCCACAGATACGCAGTATTTT.

The chain joins TRBV10-3 to TRBJ1-1; a weak D match, TRBD1 (5 bases). The germline gives CDR1 ENHRY, CDR2 SYGVKD. The CDR3 loop spans 15 amino acids. V lost 1 base and J 5 bases, leaving 14 bases between the germline ends. CDR3 in DNA: TGTGCCATCAGTGAGTATAGTGTGGGGCTGACTGAAGCTTTCTTT. Translation: CAISEYSVGLTEAFF.

The chain combines TRBV18 with TRBJ2-3; 9 positions match TRBD1. Germline lookup yields CDR1 KGHSH and CDR2 LQKENI. After removal of 5 bases from V and 3 bases from J, the junction contained 6 bases not matched to a gene. This CDR3 has 15 residues. In DNA, the CDR3 is TGTGCCAGCTCAGTTACAGGGGGCGCAACAGATACGCAGTATTTT. This encodes CASSVTGGATDTQYF.

The genes are TRBV5-1 and TRBJ1-2; 9 positions match TRBD1. V was clipped by 2 bases and J by 4 bases; unmatched bases: 6. CDR1 is SGHRS and CDR2 is YFSETQ in the germline V gene. This CDR3 has 15 amino acids. DNA of the CDR3: TGCGCCAGCAGCTTCTTACCGACAGGGGGCTATGGCTACACCTTC. Its translation is CASSFLPTGGYGYTF.

This sequence joins TRBV10-3 and TRBJ1-1; D remains ambiguous. Germline V CDR1 and CDR2: ENHRY, SYGVKD. CDR3 length: 13 amino acids. In nucleotides, the CDR3 is TGTGCTTGCAACCGTGGTGGCTTATCTGAAGCTTTCTTT. Its protein is CACNRGGLSEAFF.

Only a few counts were recorded for this clone. The rearrangement links TRBV2 to TRBJ1-5; 11 bases are a match to TRBD1. The CDR3 spans 15 residues. Per germline, CDR1 SNHLY and CDR2 FYNNEI. The ends lost 5 bases at V and 3 bases at J; junction bases unmatched: 3. Here the CDR3 reads CASSQGQGDNQPQHF. The CDR3 coding sequence is TGTGCCAGCAGTCAGGGACAGGGGGACAATCAGCCCCAGCATTTT.

This chain connects TRBV5-1 to TRBJ1-5; weak D call: TRBD1 (6 bases). The V and J ends lost 4 bases and 9 bases respectively, with 20 bases between them. The germline gives CDR1 SGHRS, CDR2 YFSETQ. This CDR3 comprises 15 residues. DNA for the CDR3: TGCGCCAGCAGCCTAAACGGACAGAGTGGTTCGCCCCAGCATTTT. Translated: CASSLNGQSGSPQHF.

This clone occurred a few times. The chain carries TRBV14 and TRBJ2-7; TRBD1 aligns across 7 bases. The CDR3 is 19 amino acids. The germline V gene has CDR1 SGHDN and CDR2 FVKESK. V was pared by 3 bases and J by 4 bases, with 21 bases of the junction left unmatched. The CDR3 DNA follows: TGTGCCAGCAGCCACAGGAGAGGCTCGGCGACAGGGCGGACGTACGAGCAGTACTTC. As protein: CASSHRRGSATGRTYEQYF.

In this sample, this clone turned up once. V usage is TRBV2 and J usage is TRBJ1-5; TRBD1 aligns across 9 bases. The CDR3 consists of 14 residues. Germline trimming cut 5 bases from V and 4 bases from J; bases unmatched to any gene: 3. Germline values: CDR1 SNHLY, CDR2 FYNNEI. CDR3 region: CASSSGTGNQPQHF. The CDR3, as DNA: TGTGCCAGCAGTTCCGGGACAGGGAATCAGCCCCAGCATTTT.

V gene TRBV6-1 combines with J gene TRBJ1-4; D is uncertain. V gave up 6 bases and J gave up 4 bases, with 12 bases separating them. The CDR3 runs to 14 residues. CDR1 and CDR2 (germline): MNHNS, SASEGT. The CDR3 region has the DNA TGTGCCAGCAGGATAAACAGATATAATGAAAAACTGTTTTTT. This gives the protein CASRINRYNEKLFF.

This clone was seen just once. The V call is TRBV27, the J call TRBJ2-2; 10 bases line up with TRBD1. Germline V gives CDR1 MNHEY, CDR2 SMNVEV (reference sequence). The CDR3 spans 19 residues. V was clipped by 4 bases and J by 7 bases; unmatched bases: 18. The CDR3 nucleotides are TGTGCCAGCAGTTCAGTCCCCCGGGACAGGGGAAGGATATTCGGGGAGCTGTTTTTT. Translating gives CASSSVPRDRGRIFGELFF.

The V call is TRBV23-1, the J call TRBJ2-7; D is ambiguous. TRBV23-1 is noted as an ORF with a role that remains uncertain. V was trimmed by 0 bases and J by 4 bases, leaving 7 bases between them. The CDR3 is 13 residues long. As DNA, the CDR3 is TGCGCCAGCAGTCAATCGGGCATATACGAGCAGTACTTC. It translates to CASSQSGIYEQYF.

This rearrangement joins TRBV6-6 to TRBJ1-6; D is perhaps TRBD1 (5 bases). The V gene's germline CDR1 is MNHNY and CDR2 SVGAGI (reference sequence). The CDR3 runs to 15 residues. V was shortened by 6 bases and J by 6 bases, with 15 bases between the two germline ends. CDR3 in DNA: TGTGCCAGCAGAACCACGGACATGGCTAATTCACCCCTCCACTTT. Its translation is CASRTTDMANSPLHF.

This clone was found once. V gene TRBV5-1 combines with J gene TRBJ2-5; TRBD1 matches 8 bases. Germline V gene lookup returns CDR1 SGHRS and CDR2 YFSETQ. Unmatched junction bases numbered 6, after V lost 0 bases and J lost 5 bases. CDR3 size: 15 residues. The CDR3, as DNA: TGCGCCAGCAGCTTGGCCGGGACAGGAGAGGAGACCCAGTACTTC. This encodes CASSLAGTGEETQYF.

In its sample, this clone was seen once. The chain employs TRBV6-1 and TRBJ2-2; 8 bases are shared with TRBD1. The germline V gene encodes CDR1 MNHNS and CDR2 SASEGT. Trimming removed 2 bases from V and 6 bases from J; junction bases left unmatched: 5. The CDR3 consists of 15 residues. The CDR3 protein is CASSELQGVSGELFF. The CDR3 DNA follows: TGTGCCAGCAGTGAATTACAGGGGGTATCCGGGGAGCTGTTTTTT.

On this clone: Other DNA sequences within the sample encode an identical CDR3. The gene calls are TRBV6-5 and TRBJ1-1; maybe TRBD1 (5 bases). CDR1 is MNHEY, CDR2 SVGAGI, per germline. CDR3 length equals 13 residues. Trimming took off 2 bases at V and 1 base at J, with 5 bases between the two ends. CDR3 sequence (DNA): TGTGCCAGCAGTTACAGGGGGAACACTGAAGCTTTCTTT. Translating it yields CASSYRGNTEAFF.

This chain uses TRBV19 with TRBJ2-1; D is unclear. CDR1 is LNHDA, CDR2 SQIVND, per germline (reference sequence). CDR3 length: 15 amino acids. V dropped 5 bases and J dropped 3 bases, with 14 bases sitting between them. CDR3 DNA sequence: TGTGCCAGTAGTGCCTCCCGGGTTAGCTACAATGAGCAGTTCTTC. Protein: CASSASRVSYNEQFF.